This TCR beta chain stems from a study of T-cell reconstitution after alpha-beta-depleted transplantation in children. The study, taken as a whole, reports: Surviving recipient T cells and thymic progenitors accounted for the high day-60 TCRbeta diversity observed in some patients. About two months after transplant, alpha-beta T cells reportedly came from several hundred expanded graft clones. At the one-year point after transplant, T-cell counts and TCRbeta diversity were found to come mostly from T cells that had been newly produced.

This clonotype came up many times. Its antigen is as yet unknown. A library of TCRbeta sequences, prepared with unique molecular identifiers, was generated. TCRdb redid the calling of the PCR reads with MiXCR, one entry per CDR3 protein. The sample lists about 300,000 distinct CDR3 sequences; 9.5% to 13% were seen once. The receptor comes from a boy under two years old with acute myeloid leukemia, due to receive a stem cell transplant. The specimen was PBMCs, collected before TCRalphabeta/CD19-depleted stem cell transplant.

The CDR3 region has the DNA TGTGCCAGCAGCCTAAGGACTAGCGCTAACACCGGGGAGCTGTTTTTT. Residues: CASSLRTSANTGELFF. The J gene is TRBJ2-2, the V gene TRBV7-3; TRBD2 matches 9 bases. The germline V gene has CDR1 SGHTA and CDR2 FQGTGA. V trimming: 5 bases; J trimming: 2 bases; junction bases outside the gene matches: 6. CDR3 length: 16 residues.